A single sample gave rise to the 12 T cell receptor beta chains below, sequenced in a study of shared clonotypes between healthy human individuals. Profiled with immunoSEQ multiplex PCR; TCRdb holds only in-frame clones, not every one. The data contain about 2.3 million clones, approximately 90% of them singletons. The material sequenced was naive CD4+ T cells from PBMCs. Subset described: CD45RA+ positively selected. These receptors all stem from a man between 18 and 29 years old in good health. Some clones in this sample may be carry-over from other donors' samples.

Concerning this clone: Other DNA sequences within the sample encode an identical CDR3. The chain carries TRBV28 and TRBJ2-2, with 7 bases identical to TRBD2. The CDR3 contains 15 residues. Germline CDR1 is MDHEN and CDR2 is SYDVKM. Trimming cost V 4 bases and J 0 bases; bases outside gene matches: 2. The CDR3 region has the DNA TGTGCCAGCAGTTCCAGCGGGGCGAACACCGGGGAGCTGTTTTTT. The encoded protein is CASSSSGANTGELFF.

The chain employs TRBV6-6 and TRBJ1-1, with 10 bases fitting TRBD1. V shed 4 bases and J 1 base; nucleotides not matched to a gene: 6. Germline loops: CDR1 MNHNY, CDR2 SVGAGI (reference sequence). CDR3 length: 16 amino acids. CDR3 coding DNA: TGTGCCAGCAGTTCCCGGGACAGGGGCCGGAACACTGAAGCTTTCTTT. Residues: CASSSRDRGRNTEAFF.

The chain is built from TRBV29-1 and TRBJ1-3; D gene ambiguous. Germline V gene sequence: CDR1 SQVTM, CDR2 ANQGSEA. Trimming removed 5 bases at V and 0 bases at J, with 20 bases between. There are 17 residues in the CDR3. The CDR3 coding sequence is TGCAGCGTTTCGGTCGTTTGGGAGGAGAGCTCTGGAAACACCATATATTTT. It codes for CSVSVVWEESSGNTIYF.

J is TRBJ1-1 and V is TRBV30, with a possible D match to TRBD1 (5 bases). CDR1 is GTSNPN, CDR2 SVGIG, per germline (reference sequence). The ends were cut back, 3 bases at V and 7 bases at J, with 15 bases in the middle. The CDR3 spans 13 residues. The CDR3 DNA is TGTGCCTGGAGACCCAACGGGGGGGTTGAAGCTTTCTTT. Translating it yields CAWRPNGGVEAFF.

The chain carries TRBV5-1 and TRBJ2-7, with a tentative D call TRBD2 (6 bases). The germline V and J ends were trimmed by 4 bases and 3 bases, with 20 bases remaining between them. This CDR3 is 16 amino acids long. The germline gives CDR1 SGHRS, CDR2 YFSETQ. The CDR3 region is CASSPEVGAGRYEQYF. The CDR3 DNA is TGCGCCAGCAGCCCCGAGGTAGGAGCGGGCCGCTACGAGCAGTACTTC.

The genes are TRBV28 and TRBJ1-5; D gene ambiguous. The CDR3 is made up of 14 amino acids. Germline CDR1 and CDR2: MDHEN and SYDVKM. Trimming removed 7 bases at V and 5 bases at J, with 15 bases between. CDR3 sequence (DNA): TGTGCCAGCAACACTCTCGAGGGAGATCAGCCCCAGCATTTT. Translating it yields CASNTLEGDQPQHF.

The chain recombines TRBV13 with TRBJ1-4, with D tentatively TRBD1 (6 bases). Germline V lookup: CDR1 PRHDT, CDR2 FYEKMQ (reference sequence). Trimming took off 1 base at V and 10 bases at J, with 13 bases between the two ends. The CDR3 length is 14 residues. In DNA, the CDR3 is TGTGCCAGCAGCTTAGCCCCGGGGGGGCCAAAACTGTTTTTT. Translated, it gives CASSLAPGGPKLFF.

This chain links TRBV6-6 with TRBJ1-1; possible D gene TRBD1, 6 bases. Trimming took off 2 bases at V and 3 bases at J, with 13 bases between the two ends. Per the germline V gene, CDR1 is MNHNY and CDR2 is SVGAGI (reference sequence). This CDR3 has 15 residues. The CDR3 spells CASSYPDRRDTEAFF. The CDR3 DNA is TGTGCCAGCAGTTACCCAGACAGGAGGGACACTGAAGCTTTCTTT.

The chain links TRBV5-8 to TRBJ2-3; D not certain. Trimming stripped 1 base from V and 5 bases from J, with 5 bases between. Germline CDR1 is SGHTS and CDR2 is YDEGEE. The CDR3 sequence is 12 residues long. The CDR3 region has the DNA TGTGCCAGCAGCTTGCAAGGAGATACGCAGTATTTT. Amino acids: CASSLQGDTQYF.

The chain employs TRBV5-4 and TRBJ2-7, with 7 bases fitting TRBD1. The CDR3 contains 14 residues. Germline V gives CDR1 SGHNT, CDR2 YYREEE (reference sequence). After removal of 2 bases from V and 5 bases from J, the junction contained 7 bases not matched to a gene. CDR3 region: CASSFRQGFNEQYF. The CDR3, as DNA: TGTGCCAGCAGCTTCAGACAGGGTTTCAACGAGCAGTACTTC.

The chain is built from TRBV6-6 and TRBJ1-1; 7 nucleotides agree with TRBD1. The germline V gene has CDR1 MNHNY and CDR2 SVGAGI (reference sequence). The CDR3 loop spans 14 amino acids. Trimming removed 5 bases from V and 1 base from J; junction bases left unmatched: 4. CDR3 bases: TGTGCCAGCAGTGACAGGGCCGGGAACACTGAAGCTTTCTTT. Translating gives CASSDRAGNTEAFF.

This sequence joins TRBV7-2 and TRBJ2-1; 11 bases match TRBD2. This CDR3 has 15 residues. Germline V gene data show CDR1 as SGHTA and CDR2 as FQGNSA. V lost 6 bases, J lost 7 bases, and 8 bases stayed unmatched. CDR3 residues: CASSYGLAGGNEQFF. CDR3 bases: TGTGCCAGCAGTTACGGACTAGCGGGCGGGAATGAGCAGTTCTTC.